This TCR beta chain was sequenced during a study of OX40 agonist ivuxolimab in advanced cancers. Across the whole study: Dose-escalation patients suffered from hepatocellular carcinoma, melanoma, renal cell or head and neck cancer. Checkpoint inhibitors had been given previously to 40% of patients. Males comprised 70% to 85% of the group, whose mean age was approximately 61 years (range about 20 to 85).

Profiling relied on immunoSEQ multiplex PCR, and the TCRdb table lists in-frame clones only, not all of them. The top ten clones hold 6% to 8% of a sample with around 70,000 clones, 92% of them seen once. The CDR3 extends over 12 amino acids. Trimming removed 6 bases at V and 4 bases at J, with 12 bases between. The germline V gene encodes CDR1 SQVTM and CDR2 ANQGSEA. Study-level points and caveats: Blood T cells, both CD4+ and CD8+, expanded clonally by week 6 at 0.1 to 3.0 mg/kg.

Concerning this clone: Its specificity is not known.

The material sequenced was CD4+ or CD8+ T cells sorted from blood, taken in a trial of the OX40 agonist ivuxolimab. V is TRBV29-1 and J is TRBJ1-2, with D tentatively TRBD1 (6 bases). The sequence was collected from an adult with an advanced solid tumor such as melanoma, head and neck, liver or kidney cancer. CDR3 amino acids: CSVVGTPYGYTF. CDR3 DNA: TGCAGCGTCGTCGGGACACCCTATGGCTACACCTTC.